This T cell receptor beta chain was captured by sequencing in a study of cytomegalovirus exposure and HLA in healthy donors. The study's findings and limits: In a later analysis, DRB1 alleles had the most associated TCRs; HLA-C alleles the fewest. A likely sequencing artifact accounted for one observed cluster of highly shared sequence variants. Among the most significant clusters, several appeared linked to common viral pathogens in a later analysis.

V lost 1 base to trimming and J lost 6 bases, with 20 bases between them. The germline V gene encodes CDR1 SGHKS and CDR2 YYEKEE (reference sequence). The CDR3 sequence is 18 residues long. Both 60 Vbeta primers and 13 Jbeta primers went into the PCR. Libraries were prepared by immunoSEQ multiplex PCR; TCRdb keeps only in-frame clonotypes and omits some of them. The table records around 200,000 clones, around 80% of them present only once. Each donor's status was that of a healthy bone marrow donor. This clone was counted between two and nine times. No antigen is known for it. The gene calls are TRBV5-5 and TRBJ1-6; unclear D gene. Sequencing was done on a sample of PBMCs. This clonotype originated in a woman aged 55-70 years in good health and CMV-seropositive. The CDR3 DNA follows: TGTGCCAGCAGCTTGCGAACAGAGACGCTAAAACTTAATTCACCCCTCCACTTT. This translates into CASSLRTETLKLNSPLHF. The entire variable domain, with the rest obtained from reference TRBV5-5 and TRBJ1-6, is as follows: DAGVTQSPTHLIKTRGQQVTLRCSPISGHKSVSWYQQVLGQGPQFIFQYYEKEERGRGNFPDRFSARQFPNYSSELNVNALLLGDSALYLCASSLRTETLKLNSPLHFGNGTRLTVT.